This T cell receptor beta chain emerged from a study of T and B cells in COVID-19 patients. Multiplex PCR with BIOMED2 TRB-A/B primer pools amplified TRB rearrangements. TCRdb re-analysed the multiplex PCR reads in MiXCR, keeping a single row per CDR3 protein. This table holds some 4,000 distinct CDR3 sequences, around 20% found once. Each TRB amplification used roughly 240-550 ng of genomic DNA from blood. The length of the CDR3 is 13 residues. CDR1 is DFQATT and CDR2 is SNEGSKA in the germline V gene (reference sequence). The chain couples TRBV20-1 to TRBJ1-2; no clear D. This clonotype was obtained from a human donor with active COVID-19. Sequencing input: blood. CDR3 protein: CSAADGGHYGYTF. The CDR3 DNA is TGCAGCGCTGCGGATGGTGGCCACTATGGCTACACCTTC.